The T cell receptor (beta chain) described here comes from a study of T cells after yellow fever vaccination. Study-level information: Fractions of limited cellularity were prepared by means of SMART-Seq v4 Ultra Low Input.

At least ten counts were recorded for this clonotype. Study-level findings and limits: Subsequent to the booster, the majority of primary-vaccination clones reappeared (roughly 97% CD4, roughly 90% CD8).

Template switching with 5'RACE generated the TCR cDNA and added a universal primer site and UMIs. One entry per CDR3 protein, called by TCRdb with MiXCR from the 5' RACE reads. The top ten hold over 12% of the sample, which has 35,000 to 55,000 distinct CDR3 sequences, roughly 7% seen once. With V trimmed by 1 base and J by 4 bases, 9 bases remained unmatched. CDR1 is LGHNA, CDR2 YSLEER, per germline. The CDR3 consists of 18 residues. The sequencing here drew on CD8+ T cells not binding an NS4B(214-222) dextramer, sorted from PBMCs, taken 45 days after the yellow fever booster vaccination. This chain connects TRBV4-3 to TRBJ2-2; 10 bases line up with TRBD2. The sequence came from a man aged 30-40 years who received the YFV17D yellow fever vaccine. In nucleotides, the CDR3 is TGCGCCAGCAGCCAAGTATCCAGCGGGAGGGGGGCCACCGGGGAGCTGTTTTTT. Amino acids: CASSQVSSGRGATGELFF.